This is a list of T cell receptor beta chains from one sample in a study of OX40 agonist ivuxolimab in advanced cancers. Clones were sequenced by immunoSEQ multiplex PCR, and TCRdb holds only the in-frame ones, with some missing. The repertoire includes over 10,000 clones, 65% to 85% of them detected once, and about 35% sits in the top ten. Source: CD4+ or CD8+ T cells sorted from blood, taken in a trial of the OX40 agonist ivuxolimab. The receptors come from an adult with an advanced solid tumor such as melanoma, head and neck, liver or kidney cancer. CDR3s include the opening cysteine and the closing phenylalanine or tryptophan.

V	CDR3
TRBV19	CASSTQGSFGYGYTF
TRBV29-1	CSVLKANEQYF
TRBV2	CASSNTNEQYF
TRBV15	CATSYRGGSNQPQHF
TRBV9	CASSLAVRGDEQYF
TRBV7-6	CASSPRTGSTEAFF
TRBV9	CASSASGTVLYEQYF
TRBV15	CATSRERGRLVPQHF
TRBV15	CATSREANQKRAFF
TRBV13	CASSQGVTGEKLFF
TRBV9	CASSVSGSTAGEQYF
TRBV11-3	CASSLTREGSGNTIYF
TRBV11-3	CASSPRGLEQYF
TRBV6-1	CASAQQGTTEAFF
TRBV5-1	CASSSKAGGPPNEQFF
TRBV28	CASTTSHEGLYQETQYF
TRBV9	CASSSVGGRETQYF
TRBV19	CASAGGDYGYTF